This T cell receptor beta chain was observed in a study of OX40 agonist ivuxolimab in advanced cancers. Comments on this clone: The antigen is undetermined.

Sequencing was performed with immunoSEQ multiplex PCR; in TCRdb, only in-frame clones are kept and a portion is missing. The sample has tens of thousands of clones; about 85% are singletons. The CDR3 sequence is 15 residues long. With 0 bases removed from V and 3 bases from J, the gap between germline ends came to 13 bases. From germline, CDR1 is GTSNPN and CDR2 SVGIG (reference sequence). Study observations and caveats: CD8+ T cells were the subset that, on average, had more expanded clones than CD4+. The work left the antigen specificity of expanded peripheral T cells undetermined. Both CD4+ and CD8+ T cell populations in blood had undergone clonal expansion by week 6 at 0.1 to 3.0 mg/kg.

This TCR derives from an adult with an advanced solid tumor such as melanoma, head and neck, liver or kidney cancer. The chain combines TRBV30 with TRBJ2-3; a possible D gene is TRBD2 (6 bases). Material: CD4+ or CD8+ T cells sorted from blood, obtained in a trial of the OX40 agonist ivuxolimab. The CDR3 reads CAWSVAGLVTDTQYF. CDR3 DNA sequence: TGTGCCTGGAGTGTGGCGGGGTTGGTGACAGATACGCAGTATTTT.